This entry is about one T cell receptor (beta chain). The antigen it recognizes is unknown. This entry is derived from a study of diagnostic markers for celiac disease (dated by TCRdb to 2020 to 2022). Counted from cysteine to phenylalanine, this CDR3 has 14 amino acids. No DNA is given. CDR1 is given as SNHLY and CDR2 as FYNNEI, both from the germline V gene. TCRdb records Illumina MiSeq as the sequencer. TCRdb reprocessed the reads and lists each CDR3 protein sequence as a single entry, with no DNA. This sample's table lists about 730 distinct CDR3 sequences. The leading ten clones occupy under 60% of the sample.

Sequencing was done on a sample of either unsorted cells or a sorted T cell fraction (not recorded which). The chain couples TRBV2 to TRBJ2-6; lacking DNA, the TRBD2 call made by TCRdb goes unchecked. The TCR originated in a human donor. This table probably holds off-target reads from a library built for another chain. This receptor carries the CDR3 CASSPLLGANVLTF.